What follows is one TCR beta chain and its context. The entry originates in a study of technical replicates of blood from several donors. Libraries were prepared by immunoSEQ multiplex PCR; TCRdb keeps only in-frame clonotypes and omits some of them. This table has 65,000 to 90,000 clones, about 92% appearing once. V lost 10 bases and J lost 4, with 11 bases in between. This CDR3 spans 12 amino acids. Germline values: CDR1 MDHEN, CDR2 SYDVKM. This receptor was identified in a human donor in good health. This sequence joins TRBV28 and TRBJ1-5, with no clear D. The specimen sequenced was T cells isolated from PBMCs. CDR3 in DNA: TGTGCCACCAAGTACGCGAATCAGCCCCAGCATTTT. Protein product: CATKYANQPQHF.